Presented here are 14 T cell receptor beta chains from one specimen sequenced in a study of blood T cell repertoires in COVID-19. Here immunoSEQ multiplex PCR was the method, and the copy in TCRdb shows in-frame clones only, minus some. The sample has around 300,000 clones, more than 80% seen once. Sequencing input: peripheral blood. The receptors were sampled from a woman in her forties with acute or convalescent COVID-19.

The gene calls are TRBV6-4 and TRBJ1-6, with 7 nucleotides matching TRBD1. Germline V gene lookup returns CDR1 MRHNA and CDR2 SNTAGT. The CDR3 consists of 15 residues. The J segment lost 9 bases and the V segment lost 5 bases, leaving 10 bases of the junction unmatched. CDR3 coding DNA: TGTGCCAGCAGTCCCTCGGGAGGGGGCTTTTCACCCCTCCACTTT. As protein: CASSPSGGGFSPLHF.

This clone has a single count. The chain couples TRBV5-5 to TRBJ2-5; D gene ambiguous. Germline-derived CDR1 and CDR2 are SGHKS and YYEKEE (reference sequence). This CDR3 spans 17 amino acids. V was pared by 1 base and J by 2 bases, with 18 bases between. The CDR3: CASSLLPQRAHQETQYF. CDR3 bases: TGTGCCAGCAGCTTGCTCCCACAGAGAGCCCATCAAGAGACCCAGTACTTC.

The J gene is TRBJ1-1, the V gene TRBV5-1; no clear D gene. The CDR3 is 15 amino acids. The V and J ends lost 6 bases and 1 base respectively, with 16 bases between them. Germline-derived CDR1 and CDR2 are SGHRS and YFSETQ. This CDR3 is CASNVSPVENTEAFF. The CDR3 DNA is TGCGCCAGCAATGTCTCTCCGGTTGAGAACACTGAAGCTTTCTTT.

This chain connects TRBV30 to TRBJ2-7; the D gene is possibly TRBD2 (6 bases). The V end was cut by 7 bases, the J end by 2 bases, with 12 bases between. This CDR3 is 12 amino acids long. Germline V gene data show CDR1 as GTSNPN and CDR2 as SVGIG (reference sequence). CDR3 loop: CAFARGTYEQYV. As DNA, the CDR3 is TGTGCCTTCGCCCGGGGGACCTACGAGCAGTACGTC.

The chain recombines TRBV5-1 with TRBJ1-1, with 9 bases that match TRBD1. This CDR3 has 12 amino acids. The V segment lost 2 bases and the J segment 11 bases; nucleotides outside the gene matches: 4. Per the germline V gene, CDR1 is SGHRS and CDR2 is YFSETQ. CDR3 region: CASSFTQGAAFF. CDR3 sequence (DNA): TGCGCCAGCAGCTTTACACAGGGGGCGGCTTTCTTT. The full variable domain, with the rest looked up from reference TRBV5-1 and TRBJ1-1, is KAGVTQTPRYLIKTRGQQVTLSCSPISGHRSVSWYQQTPGQGLQFLFEYFSETQRNKGNFPGRFSGRQFSNSRSEMNVSTLELGDSALYLCASSFTQGAAFFGQGTRLTVV.

This rearrangement joins TRBV7-2 to TRBJ1-1; 8 bases align to TRBD1. The germline V gene has CDR1 SGHTA and CDR2 FQGNSA. Trimming cost V 3 bases and J 5 bases; bases outside gene matches: 8. CDR3 length: 15 amino acids. The CDR3 sequence: CASSLSGQGGTEAFF. The CDR3 DNA is TGTGCCAGCAGCTTGAGTGGACAGGGAGGTACTGAAGCTTTCTTT.

The rearrangement joins TRBV19 to TRBJ2-2; 9 positions match TRBD2. The CDR3 contains 15 residues. Germline V gene lookup returns CDR1 LNHDA and CDR2 SQIVND (reference sequence). The trim removed 6 bases at V and 1 base at J, leaving 3 bases unmatched. CDR3 sequence reads: CASRGTSMNTGELFF. The CDR3 DNA follows: TGTGCCAGTAGGGGGACTAGCATGAACACCGGGGAGCTGTTTTTT.

As concerns this clone: A junction end diverges from the germline sequence, so it may reflect a read error. The V and J genes are TRBV10-3 and TRBJ1-1, with 10 bases fitting TRBD1. The CDR3 has 13 residues. Germline V gives CDR1 ENHRY, CDR2 SYGVKD. The CDR3 DNA is TGTGCCATCAGTGGAAGACAGGGGGCTGATGCTTTCTTT. Protein product: CAISGRQGADAFF.

J is TRBJ2-7 and V is TRBV11-2; D call uncertain. Looked up from germline, CDR1 is SGHAT and CDR2 is FQNNGV. This CDR3 has 12 amino acids. Trimming removed 5 bases at V and 0 bases at J, with 5 bases between. In nucleotides, the CDR3 is TGTGCCAGCAGCCCGAGCTCCTACGAGCAGTACGTC. This encodes CASSPSSYEQYV.

The chain uses TRBV9 and TRBJ1-2, with TRBD1 matching 9 bases. The ends lost 7 bases at V and 8 bases at J; junction bases unmatched: 9. CDR3 length: 13 residues. Per germline, CDR1 SGDLS and CDR2 YYNGEE. The CDR3 coding sequence is TGTGCCAGCCGGGGACAGGGAGTCTTAGGCTACACCTTC. Amino acid sequence: CASRGQGVLGYTF.

The chain couples TRBV5-1 to TRBJ1-5; TRBD1 matches at 8 bases. Germline trimming cut 4 bases from V and 5 bases from J; bases unmatched to any gene: 8. This CDR3 is 15 amino acids long. Germline V gene sequence: CDR1 SGHRS, CDR2 YFSETQ. This chain's CDR3 is CASSPTGQVYQPQHF. The CDR3 DNA reads as TGCGCCAGCAGCCCGACGGGACAGGTATATCAGCCCCAGCATTTT. Using reference TRBV5-1 and TRBJ1-5 for the parts outside the CDR3, the full variable domain is KAGVTQTPRYLIKTRGQQVTLSCSPISGHRSVSWYQQTPGQGLQFLFEYFSETQRNKGNFPGRFSGRQFSNSRSEMNVSTLELGDSALYLCASSPTGQVYQPQHFGDGTRLSIL.

This clone was seen once. This rearrangement joins TRBV30 to TRBJ1-3; D gene ambiguous. This CDR3 region has 14 residues. Germline CDR1 GTSNPN, CDR2 SVGIG (reference sequence). Trimming left V 0 bases short and J 4 bases short, with 10 bases between. CDR3 nucleotides: TGTGCCTGGAGTGTAATGGTGAGCGGAAACACCATATATTTT. Amino acids: CAWSVMVSGNTIYF.

This clone occurred once. The chain couples TRBV10-1 to TRBJ2-2, with 12 bases identical to TRBD2. In germline, CDR1 is WNHNN, CDR2 SYGVQD (reference sequence). J lost 5 bases, V lost 5 bases, and 9 bases had no gene match. This CDR3 is 17 amino acids long. The chain's CDR3 is CASSPRTSGAYTGELFF. CDR3 nucleotide sequence: TGCGCCAGCAGTCCTCGGACTAGCGGGGCGTATACCGGGGAGCTGTTTTTT.

The chain combines TRBV12-1 with TRBJ2-7; the table's D call TRBD2 went unverified against the DNA. TRBV12-1 is recorded as a pseudogene. This CDR3 has 18 amino acids. The CDR3 nucleotides are TGTGCCAGCAGCTTCCTAGGACTAGCGGGGGGTCGTTCCTACGAGCAGTACGTC. Amino acid sequence: CASSFLGLAGGRSYEQYV.